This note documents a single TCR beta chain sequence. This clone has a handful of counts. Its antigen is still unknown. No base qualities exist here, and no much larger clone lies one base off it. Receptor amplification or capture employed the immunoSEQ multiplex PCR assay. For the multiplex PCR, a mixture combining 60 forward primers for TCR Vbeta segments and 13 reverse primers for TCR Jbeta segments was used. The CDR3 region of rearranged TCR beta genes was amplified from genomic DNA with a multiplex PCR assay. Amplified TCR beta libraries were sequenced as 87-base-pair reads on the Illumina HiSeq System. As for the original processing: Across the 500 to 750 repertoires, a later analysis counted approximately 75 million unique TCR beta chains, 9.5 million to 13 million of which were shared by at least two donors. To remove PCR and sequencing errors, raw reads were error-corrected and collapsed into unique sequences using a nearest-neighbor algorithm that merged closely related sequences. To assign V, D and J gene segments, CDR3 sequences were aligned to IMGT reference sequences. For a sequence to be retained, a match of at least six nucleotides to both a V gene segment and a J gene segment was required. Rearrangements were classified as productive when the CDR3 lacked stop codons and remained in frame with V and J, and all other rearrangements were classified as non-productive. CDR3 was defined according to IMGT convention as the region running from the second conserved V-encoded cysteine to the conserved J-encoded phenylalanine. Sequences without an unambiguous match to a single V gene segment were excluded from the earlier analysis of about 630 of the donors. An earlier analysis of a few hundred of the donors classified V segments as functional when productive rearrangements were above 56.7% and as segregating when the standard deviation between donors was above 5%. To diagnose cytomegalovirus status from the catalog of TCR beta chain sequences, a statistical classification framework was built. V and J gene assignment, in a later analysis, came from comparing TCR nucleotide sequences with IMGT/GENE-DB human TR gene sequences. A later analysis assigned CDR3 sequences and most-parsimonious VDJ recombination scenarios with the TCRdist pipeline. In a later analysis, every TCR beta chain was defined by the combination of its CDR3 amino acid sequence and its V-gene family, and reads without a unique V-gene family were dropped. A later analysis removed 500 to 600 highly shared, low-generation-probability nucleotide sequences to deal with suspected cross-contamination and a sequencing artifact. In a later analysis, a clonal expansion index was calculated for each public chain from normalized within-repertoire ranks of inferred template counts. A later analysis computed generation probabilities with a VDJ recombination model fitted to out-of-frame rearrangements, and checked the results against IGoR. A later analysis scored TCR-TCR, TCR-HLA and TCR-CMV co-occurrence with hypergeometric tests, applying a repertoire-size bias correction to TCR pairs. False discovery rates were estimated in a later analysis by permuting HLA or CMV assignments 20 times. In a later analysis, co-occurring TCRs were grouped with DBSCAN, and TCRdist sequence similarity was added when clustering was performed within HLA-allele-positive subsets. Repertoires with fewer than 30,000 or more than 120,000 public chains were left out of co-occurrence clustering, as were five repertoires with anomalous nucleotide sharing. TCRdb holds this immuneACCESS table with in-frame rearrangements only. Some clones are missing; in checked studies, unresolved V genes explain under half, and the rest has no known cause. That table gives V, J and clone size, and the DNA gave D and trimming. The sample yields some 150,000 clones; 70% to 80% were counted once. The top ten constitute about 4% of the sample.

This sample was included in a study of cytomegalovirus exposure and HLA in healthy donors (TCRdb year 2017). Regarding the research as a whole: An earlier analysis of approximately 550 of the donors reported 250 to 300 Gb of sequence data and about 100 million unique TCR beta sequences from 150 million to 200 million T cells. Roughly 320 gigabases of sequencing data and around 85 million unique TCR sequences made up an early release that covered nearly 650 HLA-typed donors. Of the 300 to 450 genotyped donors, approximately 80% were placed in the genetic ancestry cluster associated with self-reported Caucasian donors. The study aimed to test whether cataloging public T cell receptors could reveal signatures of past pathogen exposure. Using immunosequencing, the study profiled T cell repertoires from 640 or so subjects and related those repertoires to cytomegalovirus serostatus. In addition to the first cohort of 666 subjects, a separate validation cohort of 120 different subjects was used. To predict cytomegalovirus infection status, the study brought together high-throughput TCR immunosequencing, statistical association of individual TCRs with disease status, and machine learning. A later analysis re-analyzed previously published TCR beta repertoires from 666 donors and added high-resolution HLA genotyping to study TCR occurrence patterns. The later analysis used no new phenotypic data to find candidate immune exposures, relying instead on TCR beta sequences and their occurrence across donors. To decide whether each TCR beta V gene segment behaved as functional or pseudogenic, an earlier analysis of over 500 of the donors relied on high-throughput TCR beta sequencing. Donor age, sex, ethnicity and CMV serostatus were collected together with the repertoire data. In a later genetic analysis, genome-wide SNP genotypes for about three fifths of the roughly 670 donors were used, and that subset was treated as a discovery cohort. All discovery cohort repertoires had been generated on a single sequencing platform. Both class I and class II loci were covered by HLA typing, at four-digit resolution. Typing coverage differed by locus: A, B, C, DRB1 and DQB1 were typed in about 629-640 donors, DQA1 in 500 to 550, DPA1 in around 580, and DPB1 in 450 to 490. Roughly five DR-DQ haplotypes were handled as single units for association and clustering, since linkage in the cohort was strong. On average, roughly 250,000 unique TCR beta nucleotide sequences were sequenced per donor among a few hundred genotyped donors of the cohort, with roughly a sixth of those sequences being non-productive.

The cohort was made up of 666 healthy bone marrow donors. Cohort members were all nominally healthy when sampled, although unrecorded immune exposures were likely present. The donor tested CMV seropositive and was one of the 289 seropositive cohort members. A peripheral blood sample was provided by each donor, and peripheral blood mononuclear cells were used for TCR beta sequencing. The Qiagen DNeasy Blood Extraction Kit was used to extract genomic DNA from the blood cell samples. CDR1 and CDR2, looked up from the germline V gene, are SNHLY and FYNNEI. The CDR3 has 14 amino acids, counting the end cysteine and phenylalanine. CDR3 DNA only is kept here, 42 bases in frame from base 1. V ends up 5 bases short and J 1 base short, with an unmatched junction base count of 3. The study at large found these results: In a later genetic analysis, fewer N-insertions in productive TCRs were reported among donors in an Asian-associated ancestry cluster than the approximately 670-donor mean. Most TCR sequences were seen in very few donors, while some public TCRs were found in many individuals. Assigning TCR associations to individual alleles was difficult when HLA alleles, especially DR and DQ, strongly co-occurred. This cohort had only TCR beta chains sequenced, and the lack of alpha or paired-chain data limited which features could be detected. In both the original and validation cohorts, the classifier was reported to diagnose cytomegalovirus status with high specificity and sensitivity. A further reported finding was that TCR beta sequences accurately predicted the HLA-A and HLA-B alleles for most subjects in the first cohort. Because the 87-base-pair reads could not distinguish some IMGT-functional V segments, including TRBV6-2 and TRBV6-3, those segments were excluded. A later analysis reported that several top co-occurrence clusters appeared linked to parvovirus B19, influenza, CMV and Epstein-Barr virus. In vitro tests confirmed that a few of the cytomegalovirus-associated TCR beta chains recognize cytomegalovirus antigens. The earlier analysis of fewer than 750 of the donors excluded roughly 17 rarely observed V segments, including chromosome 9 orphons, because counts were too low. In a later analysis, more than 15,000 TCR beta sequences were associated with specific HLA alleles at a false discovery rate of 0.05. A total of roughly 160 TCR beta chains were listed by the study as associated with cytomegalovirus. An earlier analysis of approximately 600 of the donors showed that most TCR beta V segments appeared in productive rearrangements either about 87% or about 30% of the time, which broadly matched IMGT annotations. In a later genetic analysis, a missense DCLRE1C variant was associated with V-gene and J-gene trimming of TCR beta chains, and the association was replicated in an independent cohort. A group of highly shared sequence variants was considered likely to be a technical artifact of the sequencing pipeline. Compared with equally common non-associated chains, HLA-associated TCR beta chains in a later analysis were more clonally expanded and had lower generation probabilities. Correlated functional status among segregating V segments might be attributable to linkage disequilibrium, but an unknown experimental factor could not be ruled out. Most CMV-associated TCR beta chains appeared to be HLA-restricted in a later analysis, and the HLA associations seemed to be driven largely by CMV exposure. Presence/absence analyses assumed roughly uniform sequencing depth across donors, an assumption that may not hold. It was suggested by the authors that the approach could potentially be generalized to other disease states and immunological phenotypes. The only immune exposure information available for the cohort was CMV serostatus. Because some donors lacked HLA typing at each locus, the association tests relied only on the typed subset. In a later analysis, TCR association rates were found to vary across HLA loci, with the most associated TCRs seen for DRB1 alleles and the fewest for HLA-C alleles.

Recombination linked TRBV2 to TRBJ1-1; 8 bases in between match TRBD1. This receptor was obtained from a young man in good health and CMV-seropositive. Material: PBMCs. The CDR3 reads CASSRDRSNTEAFF. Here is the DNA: TGTGCCAGCAGTAGGGACAGGTCGAACACTGAAGCTTTCTTT. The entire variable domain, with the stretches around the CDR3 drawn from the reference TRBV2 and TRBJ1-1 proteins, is EPEVTQTPSHQVTQMGQEVILRCVPISNHLYFYWYRQILGQKVEFLVSFYNNEISEKSEIFDDQFSVERPDGSNFTLKIRSTKLEDSAMYFCASSRDRSNTEAFFGQGTRLTVV.